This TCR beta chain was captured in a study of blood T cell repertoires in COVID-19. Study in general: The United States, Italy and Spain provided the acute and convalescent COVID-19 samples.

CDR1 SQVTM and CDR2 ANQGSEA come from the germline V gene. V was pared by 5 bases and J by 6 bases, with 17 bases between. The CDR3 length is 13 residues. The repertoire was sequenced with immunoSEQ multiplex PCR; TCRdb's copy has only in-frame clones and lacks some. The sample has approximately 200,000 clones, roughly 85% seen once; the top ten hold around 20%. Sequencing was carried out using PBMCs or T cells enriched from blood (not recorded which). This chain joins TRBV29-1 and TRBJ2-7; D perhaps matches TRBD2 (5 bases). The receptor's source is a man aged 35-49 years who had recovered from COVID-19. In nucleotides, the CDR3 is TGCAGCGTTCGGACTTCAGGACCAGGCGAGCAGTACTTC. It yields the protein CSVRTSGPGEQYF.